This entry describes one T cell receptor beta chain. Its antigen remains unknown. Sequencing templates came from extracted RNA that was reverse transcribed into cDNA. The method was immunoSEQ multiplex PCR; TCRdb's version includes in-frame clones alone and lacks a portion of them. The sample contains 200,000 or so clones, roughly 60% of which appear only once. Germline loops: CDR1 GTSNPN, CDR2 SVGIG (reference sequence). The CDR3 is made up of 12 amino acids. The record originates from a study of CD8+ T cells in alopecia areata. Study details: Dosing with tofacitinib proceeded for 6 to 18 months, followed by 6 months off drug. For treated patients, severity scores reflected the percentage of scalp area affected.

Treatment here: oral pan-JAK inhibitor, 5-10 mg twice daily. Both CD4+ and CD8+ T cells were separated by sorting PBMCs. Study-level points and caveats: Whereas mice showed it more clearly, TCR sharing across patients was murkier, possibly because of HLA.

This specimen was CD4+ T cells sorted from blood, taken at week 24, from a patient treated with tofacitinib. J is TRBJ2-5 and V is TRBV30, with no clear D. The DNA end lines up better with TRBJ2-7; the J call may be wrong. The source of this sequence is a human donor with alopecia areata. The CDR3 DNA reads as TGTGCCTGGAGTGTACCCGGCGGCGAGCAGTACTTC. As protein: CAWSVPGGEQYF.